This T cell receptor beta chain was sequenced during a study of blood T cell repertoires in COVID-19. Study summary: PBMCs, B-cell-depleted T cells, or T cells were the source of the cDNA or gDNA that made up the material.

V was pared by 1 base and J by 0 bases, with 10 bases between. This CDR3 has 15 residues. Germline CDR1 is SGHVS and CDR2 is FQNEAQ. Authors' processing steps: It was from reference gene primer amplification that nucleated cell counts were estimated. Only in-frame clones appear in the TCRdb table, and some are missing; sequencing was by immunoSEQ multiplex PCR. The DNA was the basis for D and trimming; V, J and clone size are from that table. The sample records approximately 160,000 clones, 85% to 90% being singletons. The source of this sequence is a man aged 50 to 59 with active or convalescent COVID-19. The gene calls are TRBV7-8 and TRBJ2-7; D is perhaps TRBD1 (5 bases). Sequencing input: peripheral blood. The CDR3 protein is CASSLVTASSYEQYF. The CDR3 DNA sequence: TGTGCCAGCAGCTTAGTGACAGCTTCCTCCTACGAGCAGTACTTC. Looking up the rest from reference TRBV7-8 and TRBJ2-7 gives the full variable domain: GAGVSQSPRYKVAKRGQDVALRCDPISGHVSLFWYQQALGQGPEFLTYFQNEAQLDKSGLPSDRFFAERPEGSVSTLKIQRTQQEDSAVYLCASSLVTASSYEQYFGPGTRLTVT.